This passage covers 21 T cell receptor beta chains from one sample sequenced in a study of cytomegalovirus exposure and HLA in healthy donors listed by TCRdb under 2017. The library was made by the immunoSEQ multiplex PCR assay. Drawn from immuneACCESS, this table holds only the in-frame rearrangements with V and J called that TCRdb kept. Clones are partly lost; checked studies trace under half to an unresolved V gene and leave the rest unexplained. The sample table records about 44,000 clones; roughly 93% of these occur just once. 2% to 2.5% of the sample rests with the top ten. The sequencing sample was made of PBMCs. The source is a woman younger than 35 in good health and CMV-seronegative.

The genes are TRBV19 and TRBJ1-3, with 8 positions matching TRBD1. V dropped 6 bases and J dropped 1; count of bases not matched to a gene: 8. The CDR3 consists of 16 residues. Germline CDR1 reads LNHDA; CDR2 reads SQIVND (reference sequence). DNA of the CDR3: TGTGCCAGTAGCCCTCGGGACAGGTCTTCTGGAAACACCATATATTTT. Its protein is CASSPRDRSSGNTIYF.

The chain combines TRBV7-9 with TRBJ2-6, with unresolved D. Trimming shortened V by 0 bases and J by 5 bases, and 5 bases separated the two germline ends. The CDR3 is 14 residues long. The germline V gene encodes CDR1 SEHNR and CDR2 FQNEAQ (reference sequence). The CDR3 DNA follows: TGTGCCAGCAGCTTAGCTCTCCGGGCCAACGTCCTGACTTTC. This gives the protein CASSLALRANVLTF.

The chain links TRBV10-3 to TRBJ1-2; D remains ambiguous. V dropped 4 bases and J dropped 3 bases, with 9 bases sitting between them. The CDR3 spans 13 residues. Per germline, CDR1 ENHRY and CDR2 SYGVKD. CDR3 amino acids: CAISGERDYGYTF. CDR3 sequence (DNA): TGTGCCATCAGTGGAGAACGGGACTATGGCTACACCTTC.

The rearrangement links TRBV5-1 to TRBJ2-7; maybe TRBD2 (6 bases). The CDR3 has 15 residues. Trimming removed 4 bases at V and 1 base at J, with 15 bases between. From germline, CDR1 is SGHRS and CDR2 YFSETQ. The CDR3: CASSAGTFASYEQYF. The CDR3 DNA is TGCGCCAGCAGCGCCGGGACTTTCGCTTCCTACGAGCAGTACTTC.

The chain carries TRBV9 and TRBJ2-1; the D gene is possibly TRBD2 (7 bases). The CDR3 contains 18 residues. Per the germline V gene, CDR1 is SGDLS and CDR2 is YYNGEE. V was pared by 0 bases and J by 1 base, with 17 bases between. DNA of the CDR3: TGTGCCAGCAGCGTAGTATCCCTTGCGGGGGCTTCCTACAATGAGCAGTTCTTC. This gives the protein CASSVVSLAGASYNEQFF.

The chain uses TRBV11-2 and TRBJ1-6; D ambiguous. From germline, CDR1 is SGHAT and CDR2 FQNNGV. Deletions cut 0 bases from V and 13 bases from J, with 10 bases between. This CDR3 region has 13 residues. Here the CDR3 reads CASSLDFQSPLHF. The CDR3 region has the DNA TGTGCCAGCAGCTTAGACTTCCAGTCGCCCCTCCACTTT.

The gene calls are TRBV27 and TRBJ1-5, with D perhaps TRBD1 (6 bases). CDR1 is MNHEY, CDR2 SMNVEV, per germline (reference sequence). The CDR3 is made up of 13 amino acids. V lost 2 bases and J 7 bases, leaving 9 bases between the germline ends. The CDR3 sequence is CASSLGQRQPQHF. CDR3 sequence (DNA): TGTGCCAGCAGTTTAGGACAGCGGCAGCCCCAGCATTTT.

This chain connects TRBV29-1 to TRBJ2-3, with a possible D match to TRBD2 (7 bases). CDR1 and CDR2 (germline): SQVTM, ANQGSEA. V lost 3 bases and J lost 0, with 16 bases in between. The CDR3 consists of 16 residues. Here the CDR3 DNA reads TGCAGCGTTGATGGGTTGGGGGGGCGGAGCACAGATACGCAGTATTTT. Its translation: CSVDGLGGRSTDTQYF.

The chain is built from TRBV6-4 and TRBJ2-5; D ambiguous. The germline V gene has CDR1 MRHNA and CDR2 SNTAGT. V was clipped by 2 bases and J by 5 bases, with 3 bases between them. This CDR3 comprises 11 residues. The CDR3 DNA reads TGTGCCAGCAGTGACCGGGAGACCCAGTACTTC. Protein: CASSDRETQYF.

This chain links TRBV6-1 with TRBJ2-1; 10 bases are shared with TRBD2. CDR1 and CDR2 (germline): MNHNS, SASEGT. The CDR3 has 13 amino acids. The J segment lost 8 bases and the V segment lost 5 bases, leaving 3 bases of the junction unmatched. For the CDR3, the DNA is TGTGCCAGCAGTCTAGCGGGGGTTCATGAGCAGTTCTTC. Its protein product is CASSLAGVHEQFF.

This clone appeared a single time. The CDR3 DNA reads TGCACCCTAACCCCGGGGGGCAGGCCGATCCAAGAGACCCAGTACTTC. It specifies CTLTPGGRPIQETQYF. The chain uses TRBV29-1 and TRBJ2-5; D may be TRBD2 (7 bases). Germline values: CDR1 SQVTM, CDR2 ANQGSEA. This CDR3 is 16 amino acids long.

CDR3 sequence (DNA): TGTGCCAGCAGCTCGGGCGGGGGGAAGCGGGAGCAGTTCTTC. This codes for CASSSGGGKREQFF. The gene calls are TRBV11-2 and TRBJ2-1; 8 nucleotides agree with TRBD2. This CDR3 region has 14 residues. Trimming took 4 bases from V and 10 from J; bases not matched to a gene: 9. The germline V gene has CDR1 SGHAT and CDR2 FQNNGV.

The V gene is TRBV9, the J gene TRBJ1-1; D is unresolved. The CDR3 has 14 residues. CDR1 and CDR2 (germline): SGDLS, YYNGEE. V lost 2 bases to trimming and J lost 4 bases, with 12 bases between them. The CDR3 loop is CASSVEWESTEAFF. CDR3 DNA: TGTGCCAGCAGCGTCGAGTGGGAGTCCACTGAAGCTTTCTTT.

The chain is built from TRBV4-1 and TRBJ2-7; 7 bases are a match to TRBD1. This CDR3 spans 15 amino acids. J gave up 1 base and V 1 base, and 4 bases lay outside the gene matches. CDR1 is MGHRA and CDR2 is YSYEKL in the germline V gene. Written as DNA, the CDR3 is TGCGCCAGCAGCCAAGCCGCGGACAGGTCCTACGAGCAGTACTTC. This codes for CASSQAADRSYEQYF.

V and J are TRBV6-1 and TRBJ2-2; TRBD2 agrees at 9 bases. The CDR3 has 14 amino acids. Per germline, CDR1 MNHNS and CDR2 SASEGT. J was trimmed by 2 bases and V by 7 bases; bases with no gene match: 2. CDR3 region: CASKGLANTGELFF. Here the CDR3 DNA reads TGTGCCAGCAAGGGACTAGCTAACACCGGGGAGCTGTTTTTT.

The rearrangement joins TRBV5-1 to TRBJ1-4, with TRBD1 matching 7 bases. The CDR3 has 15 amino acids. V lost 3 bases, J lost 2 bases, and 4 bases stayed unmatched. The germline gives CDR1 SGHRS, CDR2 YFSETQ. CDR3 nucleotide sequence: TGCGCCAGCAGCTCGGGACAGCATACTAATGAAAAACTGTTTTTT. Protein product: CASSSGQHTNEKLFF.

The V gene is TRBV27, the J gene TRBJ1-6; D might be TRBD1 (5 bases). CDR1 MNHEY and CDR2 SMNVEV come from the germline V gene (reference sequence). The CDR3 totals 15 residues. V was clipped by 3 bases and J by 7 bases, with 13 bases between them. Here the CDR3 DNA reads TGTGCCAGCAGTTTTCAGCGACGGGGGAATTCACCCCTCCACTTT. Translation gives CASSFQRRGNSPLHF.

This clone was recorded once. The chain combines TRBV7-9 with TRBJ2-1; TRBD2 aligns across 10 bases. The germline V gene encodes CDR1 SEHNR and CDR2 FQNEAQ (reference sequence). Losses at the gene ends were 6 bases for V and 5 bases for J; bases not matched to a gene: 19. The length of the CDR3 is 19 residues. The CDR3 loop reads CASSPIDSRSGRIHNEQFF. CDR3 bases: TGTGCCAGCAGTCCTATTGACAGTCGTAGCGGGAGGATCCACAATGAGCAGTTCTTC.

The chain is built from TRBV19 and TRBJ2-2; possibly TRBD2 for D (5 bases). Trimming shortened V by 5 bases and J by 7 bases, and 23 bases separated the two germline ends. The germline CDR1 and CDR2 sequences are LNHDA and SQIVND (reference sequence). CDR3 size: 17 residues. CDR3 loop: CASSLGAWGEGIGELFF. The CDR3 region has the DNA TGTGCCAGTAGTTTGGGTGCTTGGGGAGAAGGTATCGGGGAGCTGTTTTTT.

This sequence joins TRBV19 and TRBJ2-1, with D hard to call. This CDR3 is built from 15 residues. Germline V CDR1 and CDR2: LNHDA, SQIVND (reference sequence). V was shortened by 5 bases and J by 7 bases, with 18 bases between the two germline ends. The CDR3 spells CASSPLVISSNEQFF. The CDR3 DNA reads TGTGCCAGTAGTCCCCTAGTTATCTCCAGTAATGAGCAGTTCTTC.

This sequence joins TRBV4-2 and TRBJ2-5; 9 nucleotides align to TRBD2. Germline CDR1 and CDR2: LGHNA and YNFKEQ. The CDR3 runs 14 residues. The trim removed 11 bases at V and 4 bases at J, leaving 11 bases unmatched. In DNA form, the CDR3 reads TGTGCCCGGGTTGCGGGGGGGCCTGGAGAGACCCAGTACTTC. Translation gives CARVAGGPGETQYF.